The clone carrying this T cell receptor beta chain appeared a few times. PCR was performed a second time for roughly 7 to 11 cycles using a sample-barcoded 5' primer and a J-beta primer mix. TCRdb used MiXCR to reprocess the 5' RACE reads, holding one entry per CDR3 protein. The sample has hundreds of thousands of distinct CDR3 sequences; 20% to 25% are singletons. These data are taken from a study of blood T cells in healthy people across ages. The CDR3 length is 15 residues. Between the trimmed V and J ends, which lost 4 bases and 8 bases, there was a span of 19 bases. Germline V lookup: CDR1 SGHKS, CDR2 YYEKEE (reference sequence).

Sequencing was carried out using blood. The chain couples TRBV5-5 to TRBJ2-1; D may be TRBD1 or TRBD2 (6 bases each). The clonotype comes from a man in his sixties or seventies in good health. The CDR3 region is CASSPGGTLFDEQFF. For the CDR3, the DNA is TGTGCCAGCAGCCCTGGGGGGACACTTTTCGATGAGCAGTTCTTC.